A selection of T cell receptor beta chains follows, all from one sample in a study of blood T cell repertoires in COVID-19. This table comes from immunoSEQ multiplex PCR, and its TCRdb copy is limited to in-frame clones, with some not included. In the table there are under 150,000 clones, approximately 84% of which are singletons. The sample taken for sequencing was peripheral blood. Source of these receptors: a woman at least 80 years old in a cohort sampled during active or convalescent COVID-19. Both conserved end residues are part of each CDR3. D genes are given only for firm matches. Rows give clone size only sometimes, using once, few, many, or a class for an expanded clone.

DNA: TGTGCCAGCAGTCAATGGGCAGGGATCCGCAATCAGCCCCAGCATTTT; CDR3: CASSQWAGIRNQPQHF; J: TRBJ1-5; size: .; V: TRBV5-8; D: .
DNA: TGTGCCAGCAGCTTCTTACTAGCGGGCACAGATACGCAGTATTTT; CDR3: CASSFLLAGTDTQYF; J: TRBJ2-3; size: .; V: TRBV7-9; D: TRBD2
DNA: TGTGCCAGCAGCAAAGAACCGGGACAGGGCTCCTTAGGACAGCCCCAGCATTTT; CDR3: CASSKEPGQGSLGQPQHF; J: TRBJ1-5; size: few; V: TRBV21-1; D: .
DNA: TGTGCCAGCAGTGTTTCCGGGTACAATGAGCAGTTCTTC; CDR3: CASSVSGYNEQFF; J: TRBJ2-1; size: .; V: TRBV2; D: .
DNA: TGTGCCAGCAGCCAGAATGGTGCAGGGAACACTGAAGCTTTCTTT; CDR3: CASSQNGAGNTEAFF; J: TRBJ1-1; size: few; V: TRBV3-1/TRBV3-2; D: .
DNA: TGTGCCTGGACGGGGGGTGCCTACAATGAGCAGTTCTTC; CDR3: CAWTGGAYNEQFF; J: TRBJ2-1; size: .; V: TRBV30; D: TRBD2
DNA: TGTGCCAGCAGCCCAGGGAAGTCCAACGTCCTGACTTTC; CDR3: CASSPGKSNVLTF; J: TRBJ2-6; size: .; V: TRBV7-9; D: .
DNA: TGTGCCAGCAGGCGGAGGGCGGCCTCCTATGGCTACACCTTC; CDR3: CASRRRAASYGYTF; J: TRBJ1-2; size: .; V: TRBV27; D: .
DNA: TGTGCCAGCAGTCTCCGACCGGGACATCGCAATGACTACACCTTC; CDR3: CASSLRPGHRNDYTF; J: TRBJ1-2; size: many; V: TRBV7-2; D: .
DNA: TGTGCCAGTACCGCCGCGGTGAGCAATCAGCCCCAGCATTTT; CDR3: CASTAAVSNQPQHF; J: TRBJ1-5; size: .; V: TRBV19; D: .
DNA: TGTGCCAGCAGAACAGGGAACGCTGGAAACACCATATATTTT; CDR3: CASRTGNAGNTIYF; J: TRBJ1-3; size: few; V: TRBV28; D: .
DNA: TGTGCCAGCAGCCTCGGACAGGGGTTCCACTATGGCTACACCTTC; CDR3: CASSLGQGFHYGYTF; J: TRBJ1-2; size: .; V: TRBV28; D: TRBD1
DNA: TGTGCCAGCAGTAGGACAGGGCCGGGCAGTTCACCCCTCCACTTT; CDR3: CASSRTGPGSSPLHF; J: TRBJ1-6; size: .; V: TRBV28; D: TRBD1
DNA: TGTGCCAGCAGCTTAAGATCGACAAGAAACTATGGCTACACCTTC; CDR3: CASSLRSTRNYGYTF; J: TRBJ1-2; size: few; V: TRBV7-2; D: .
DNA: TGTGCCAGTAGTAGACGCCGGGACATAGGGAGAGGCAATCAGCCCCAGCATTTT; CDR3: CASSRRRDIGRGNQPQHF; J: TRBJ1-5; size: .; V: TRBV19; D: .
DNA: TGTGCCAGCAGTACCCTACCCACCGGGGAGCTGTTTTTT; CDR3: CASSTLPTGELFF; J: TRBJ2-2; size: .; V: TRBV28; D: .
DNA: TGCGCCAGCAGCTTGAGAGGTGATAATTCACCCCTCCACTTT; CDR3: CASSLRGDNSPLHF; J: TRBJ1-6; size: .; V: TRBV5-1; D: .
DNA: TGTGCCAGCAGTTTATCTCAGGGGACCCAAGAGACCCAGTACTTC; CDR3: CASSLSQGTQETQYF; J: TRBJ2-5; size: .; V: TRBV28; D: .
DNA: TGTGCCAGTAGAACCCAGGGGGCGCTTGCTGAGCAGTTCTTC; CDR3: CASRTQGALAEQFF; J: TRBJ2-1; size: .; V: TRBV19; D: TRBD1
DNA: TGTGCCAGCAGTTTTTCTTCCTTCAGGCTCAATCAGCCCCAGCATTTT; CDR3: CASSFSSFRLNQPQHF; J: TRBJ1-5; size: .; V: TRBV28; D: .
DNA: TGTGCCAGCTCACCACCGATGCCGGGACAGGTGGCCGAGACCCAGTACTTC; CDR3: CASSPPMPGQVAETQYF; J: TRBJ2-5; size: .; V: TRBV18; D: TRBD1
DNA: TGTGCCAGCAGCGAGCGGGGACAGGCCGGGGGCTACACCTTC; CDR3: CASSERGQAGGYTF; J: TRBJ1-2; size: .; V: TRBV7-9; D: TRBD1
DNA: TGCGCCAGCAGCTTAGACAGGGCGAACACCGGGGAGCTGTTTTTT; CDR3: CASSLDRANTGELFF; J: TRBJ2-2; size: once; V: TRBV5-1; D: TRBD1
DNA: TGTGCCAGCAGCCCCCGGGGGGGGCCTGGCACCGGGGAGCTGTTTTTT; CDR3: CASSPRGGPGTGELFF; J: TRBJ2-2; size: .; V: TRBV7-2; D: TRBD2
DNA: TGTGCCAGCAGTTTCTCAGAGGCAGATACGCAGTATTTT; CDR3: CASSFSEADTQYF; J: TRBJ2-3; size: .; V: TRBV12-3/TRBV12-4; D: .
DNA: TGTGCCAGCAGCCAACGAGACCGACAGGGGGCCATGAGCTCCTATAATTCACCCCTCCACTTT; CDR3: CASSQRDRQGAMSSYNSPLHF; J: TRBJ1-6; size: .; V: TRBV9; D: TRBD1
DNA: TGTGCCAGCAGCCCAGGGACAGGATTCTCTGGAAACACCATATATTTT; CDR3: CASSPGTGFSGNTIYF; J: TRBJ1-3; size: once; V: TRBV5-4; D: TRBD1
DNA: TGTGCCAGCAGTTTAGGAGACTACGAAGAGACCCAGTACTTC; CDR3: CASSLGDYEETQYF; J: TRBJ2-5; size: once; V: TRBV27; D: .
DNA: TGTGCCAGTAGTTTTTCAACTAGCACAGATACGCAGTATTTT; CDR3: CASSFSTSTDTQYF; J: TRBJ2-3; size: .; V: TRBV19; D: .
DNA: TGCGCCAGCAGTGGTACAGGCACCCTCTATGGCTACACCTTC; CDR3: CASSGTGTLYGYTF; J: TRBJ1-2; size: .; V: TRBV10-2; D: .
DNA: TGTGCCAGCAGCCTCCAGGGGGGCGGGAACACTGAAGCTTTCTTT; CDR3: CASSLQGGGNTEAFF; J: TRBJ1-1; size: .; V: TRBV7-3; D: TRBD1
DNA: TGTGCTAGTGGTTTGCTCACAGGACAAGGCGAGCAGTACTTC; CDR3: CASGLLTGQGEQYF; J: TRBJ2-7; size: .; V: TRBV12-5; D: .
DNA: TGTGCCAGCAGCAGTGGAGTAGGGGGCGCAGAGAATGAGCAGTTCTTC; CDR3: CASSSGVGGAENEQFF; J: TRBJ2-1; size: .; V: TRBV4-2; D: TRBD1
DNA: TGTGCCAGCATTGAGCGGGGGGGTTCGGATGAGCAGTTCTTC; CDR3: CASIERGGSDEQFF; J: TRBJ2-1; size: .; V: TRBV6-6; D: TRBD2
DNA: TGTGCCAGCAGTGAAGACGCGGGGACTGAAGCTTTCTTT; CDR3: CASSEDAGTEAFF; J: TRBJ1-1; size: .; V: TRBV6-1; D: .
DNA: TGTGCCAGCAGCGTTTTAGCGGGGGGGCGGAATGAGCAGTTCTTC; CDR3: CASSVLAGGRNEQFF; J: TRBJ2-1; size: .; V: TRBV9; D: TRBD2